This T cell receptor (beta chain) came from a study of tumor and adjacent non-tumor tissue in lung cancer. Overall study context: Samples averaged about 4.3 million productive TCRbeta reads each.

No cell sorting was done before RNA was extracted from the tissue. The normal lung tissue was taken more than 3 cm from the tumor edge. A modified ARM-PCR protocol with three rounds of nested PCR amplified TCRbeta. TCRdb used MiXCR to reprocess the multiplex PCR reads, holding one entry per CDR3 protein. The sample lists some 66,000 distinct CDR3 sequences, around two thirds seen once, with around 29% in the top ten. CDR3 length equals 16 residues. V was trimmed by 1 base and J by 12 bases, leaving 24 bases between them. Germline assignment: CDR1 SGHAT and CDR2 FQNNGV. This sequence originates from a man in his 70s with non-small cell lung cancer. The rearrangement links TRBV11-2 to TRBJ2-5, with a weak D call TRBD1 (8 bases). The specimen was distant non-tumor lung tissue. CDR3 sequence reads: CASSLVDRGLGGAKYF. The CDR3, as DNA: TGTGCCAGCAGCTTAGTCGACAGGGGATTGGGAGGGGCCAAGTACTTC.